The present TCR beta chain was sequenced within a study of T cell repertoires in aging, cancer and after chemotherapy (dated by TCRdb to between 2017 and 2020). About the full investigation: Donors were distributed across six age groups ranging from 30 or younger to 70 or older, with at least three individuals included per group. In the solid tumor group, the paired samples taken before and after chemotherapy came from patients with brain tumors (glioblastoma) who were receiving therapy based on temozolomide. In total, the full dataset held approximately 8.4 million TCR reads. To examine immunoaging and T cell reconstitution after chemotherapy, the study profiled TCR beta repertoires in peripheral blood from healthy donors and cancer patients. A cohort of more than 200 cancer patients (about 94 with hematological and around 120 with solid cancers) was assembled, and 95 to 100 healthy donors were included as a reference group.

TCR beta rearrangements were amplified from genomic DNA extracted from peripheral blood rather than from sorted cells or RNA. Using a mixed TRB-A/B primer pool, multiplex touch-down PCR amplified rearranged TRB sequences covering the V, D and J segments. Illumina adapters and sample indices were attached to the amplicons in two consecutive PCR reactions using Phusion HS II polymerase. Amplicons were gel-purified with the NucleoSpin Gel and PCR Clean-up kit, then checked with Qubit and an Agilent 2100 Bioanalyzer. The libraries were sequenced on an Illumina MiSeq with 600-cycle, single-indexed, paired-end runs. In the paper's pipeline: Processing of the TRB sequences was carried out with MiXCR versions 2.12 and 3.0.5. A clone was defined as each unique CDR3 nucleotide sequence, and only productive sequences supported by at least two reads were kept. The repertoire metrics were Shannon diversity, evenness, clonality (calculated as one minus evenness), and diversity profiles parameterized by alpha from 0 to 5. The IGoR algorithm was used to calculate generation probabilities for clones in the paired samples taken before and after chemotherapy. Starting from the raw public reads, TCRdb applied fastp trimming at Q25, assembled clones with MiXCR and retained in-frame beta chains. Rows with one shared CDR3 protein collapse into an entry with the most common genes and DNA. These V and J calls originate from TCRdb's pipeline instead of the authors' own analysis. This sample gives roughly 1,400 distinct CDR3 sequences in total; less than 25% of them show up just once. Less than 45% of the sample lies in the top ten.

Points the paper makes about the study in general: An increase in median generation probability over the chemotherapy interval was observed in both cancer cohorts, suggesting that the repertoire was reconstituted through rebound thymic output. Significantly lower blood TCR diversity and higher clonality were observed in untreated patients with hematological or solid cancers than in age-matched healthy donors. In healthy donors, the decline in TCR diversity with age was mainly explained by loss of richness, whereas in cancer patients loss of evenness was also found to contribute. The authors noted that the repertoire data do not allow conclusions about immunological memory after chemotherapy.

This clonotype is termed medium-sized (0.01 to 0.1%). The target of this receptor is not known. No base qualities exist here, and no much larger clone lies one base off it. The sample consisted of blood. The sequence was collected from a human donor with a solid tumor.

The CDR3 protein is CASSSPVVNEQFF. The sequenced DNA: TGTGCCAGCAGCTCCCCGGTAGTCAATGAGCAGTTCTTC. The chain is made from TRBV6-5 and TRBJ2-1; a confident D gene designation cannot be given. CDR1 and CDR2 are read off the germline V gene as MNHEY and SVGAGI. A distance of 12 bases separates the germline ends of V and J, which lose 6 bases and 6 bases respectively. Including the terminal cysteine and phenylalanine, the CDR3 comprises 13 residues. Of all the DNA, just the CDR3 is kept, 39 bases in frame from base 1.